This TCR beta chain was identified in a study of identical twins. TCRdb re-called the 5' RACE reads with MiXCR, one entry per CDR3 protein. The data contain hundreds of thousands of distinct CDR3 sequences, 8.5% to 9% of them singletons. With respect to this clonotype: Its antigen is not known.

V gave up 1 base and J gave up 1 base, with 19 bases separating them. This CDR3 comprises 18 residues. CDR1 is SGHKS and CDR2 is YYEKEE in the germline V gene (reference sequence). General observations from the study: The study found excess low generation probability among twin-shared out-of-frame alpha sequences.

The sample was also reused in another study, on yellow fever vaccine responses in identical twins. That report adds: The authors reported partly convergent, partly personalized vaccine responses in identical twins.

The sample comprised PBMCs. This chain links TRBV5-5 with TRBJ2-3, with a tentative D call TRBD2 (6 bases). The receptor comes from a woman between 18 and 29 years old in good health. The CDR3 DNA reads as TGTGCCAGCAGCTTGTTAACTGGGACTCGAAGTGGCACAGATACGCAGTATTTT. Protein sequence: CASSLLTGTRSGTDTQYF.